Included here is one TCR beta chain sequence, with context. Its antigen remains unidentified. Vbeta (60) and Jbeta (13) primers were used in the PCR. Sequencing used immunoSEQ multiplex PCR; TCRdb keeps in-frame clones, though not all of them. Altogether 150,000 or so clones are present, 60% to 85% being singletons, with the ten largest covering approximately 13%. Sampled while nominally healthy, donors likely had unrecorded immune exposures. The record originates from a study of cytomegalovirus exposure and HLA in healthy donors. Broader study findings: Researchers reported from a later analysis that most CMV-associated TCR beta chains appeared HLA-restricted. Reports credit the classifier with highly specific, highly sensitive diagnosis of cytomegalovirus status. A later analysis showed TCR association rates differing by HLA locus, peaking at DRB1 and lowest at HLA-C.

Germline V CDR1 and CDR2: SGHTA, FQGNSA. V gave up 5 bases and J gave up 0 bases, with 10 bases separating them. The CDR3 spans 14 residues. The chain links TRBV7-2 to TRBJ2-5; D is unresolved. The TCR was taken from a man aged 35 to 55 in good health and CMV-seropositive. The sequenced sample was PBMCs. The CDR3 DNA reads as TGTGCCAGCAGCACCCGCAGGTACCAAGAGACCCAGTACTTC. Protein product: CASSTRRYQETQYF.